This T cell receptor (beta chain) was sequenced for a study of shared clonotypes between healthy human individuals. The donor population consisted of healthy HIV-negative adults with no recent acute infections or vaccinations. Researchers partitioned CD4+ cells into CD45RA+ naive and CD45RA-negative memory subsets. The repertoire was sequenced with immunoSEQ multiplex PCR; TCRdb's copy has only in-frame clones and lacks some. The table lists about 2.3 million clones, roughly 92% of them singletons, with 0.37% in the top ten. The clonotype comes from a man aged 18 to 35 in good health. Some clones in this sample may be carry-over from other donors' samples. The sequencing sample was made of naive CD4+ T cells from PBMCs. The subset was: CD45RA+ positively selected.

The CDR3 DNA reads TGCAGCGTCTTCATCTCCCAAGAGACCCAGTACTTC. Amino acids: CSVFISQETQYF. The chain recombines TRBV29-1 with TRBJ2-5; D uncertain. With 6 bases removed from V and 1 base from J, the gap between germline ends came to 9 bases. The CDR3 length is 12 residues. Germline V gene sequence: CDR1 SQVTM, CDR2 ANQGSEA.